These T cell receptor beta chains were read from a single sample in a study of blood T cell repertoires in COVID-19. Assay used: immunoSEQ multiplex PCR; TCRdb lists only in-frame clones, some missing. This sample has approximately 91,000 clones; over 70% occur once, and the top ten carry roughly a tenth. The sequencing input was peripheral blood. The receptors originated from a woman over 75 with acute or convalescent COVID-19. CDR3s include the opening cysteine and the closing phenylalanine or tryptophan. A D gene is named only where the DNA matches it firmly. Clone size appears in some rows only: once, few, many, or a class for an expanded clone.

J gene: TRBJ2-5; V gene: TRBV6-5; clone size: .; D gene: TRBD2; CDR3 DNA: TGTGCCAGCAGATGGGGACTAGCGGGGCTAGAGACCCAGTACTTC; CDR3 protein: CASRWGLAGLETQYF
J gene: TRBJ1-4; V gene: TRBV7-8; clone size: .; D gene: .; CDR3 DNA: TGTGCCAGCAGCTTAAGAGGTGGCTGGTCCTTTGAAAAACTGTTTTTT; CDR3 protein: CASSLRGGWSFEKLFF
J gene: TRBJ2-1; V gene: TRBV9; clone size: .; D gene: .; CDR3 DNA: TGTGCCAGCAGCCCCCGGCGGGAACTTTACAATGAGCAGTTCTTC; CDR3 protein: CASSPRRELYNEQFF
J gene: TRBJ2-1; V gene: TRBV7-9; clone size: .; D gene: .; CDR3 DNA: TGTGCCAGCAGCCCCGACTCCGACGAGGGCTATGAGCAGTTCTTC; CDR3 protein: CASSPDSDEGYEQFF
J gene: TRBJ2-1; V gene: TRBV27; clone size: once; D gene: .; CDR3 DNA: TGTGCCAGCAGACGGAGGTCTAGCTCCTACAATGAGCAGTTCTTC; CDR3 protein: CASRRRSSSYNEQFF
J gene: TRBJ1-2; V gene: TRBV11-1; clone size: .; D gene: .; CDR3 DNA: TGTGCCAGCAGCTTAAACCCTTCTGAAGGGAGCGGCTACACCTTC; CDR3 protein: CASSLNPSEGSGYTF
J gene: TRBJ1-1; V gene: TRBV4-2; clone size: once; D gene: .; CDR3 DNA: TGTGCCAGCAGCCAGGGAACAGGGTCGATGAACACTGAAGCTTTCTTT; CDR3 protein: CASSQGTGSMNTEAFF
J gene: TRBJ2-7; V gene: TRBV2; clone size: .; D gene: TRBD2; CDR3 DNA: TGTGCCAGCAGTGATAGCGGGAGCTCCGAGCAGTACTTC; CDR3 protein: CASSDSGSSEQYF
J gene: TRBJ1-1; V gene: TRBV7-2; clone size: few; D gene: .; CDR3 DNA: TGTGCCAGCAGTTACAGGGAGGGGAACACTGAAGCTTTCTTT; CDR3 protein: CASSYREGNTEAFF
J gene: TRBJ1-4; V gene: TRBV18; clone size: .; D gene: .; CDR3 DNA: TGTGCCAGCTCACCACGGGCCCCGAAACCCACAACTAATGAAAAACTGTTTTTT; CDR3 protein: CASSPRAPKPTTNEKLFF
J gene: TRBJ1-1; V gene: TRBV19; clone size: .; D gene: .; CDR3 DNA: TGTGCCAGTGGTAGACAGGCTGAAGCTTTCTTT; CDR3 protein: CASGRQAEAFF
J gene: TRBJ2-3; V gene: TRBV15; clone size: .; D gene: .; CDR3 DNA: TGTGCCACCAGCAGAGGCGCATCGAGTCTACGCACAGATACGCAGTATTTT; CDR3 protein: CATSRGASSLRTDTQYF
J gene: TRBJ2-2; V gene: TRBV7-2; clone size: .; D gene: .; CDR3 DNA: TGTGCCAGCAGCTTTACACCCGGGGAGCTGTTTTTT; CDR3 protein: CASSFTPGELFF
J gene: TRBJ1-4; V gene: TRBV28; clone size: .; D gene: .; CDR3 DNA: TGTGCCAGCAGTTTATCAGACGGGAATGAAAAACTGTTTTTT; CDR3 protein: CASSLSDGNEKLFF